The rows below give T cell receptor beta chains drawn from one sample of a study of T cells expressing NK-cell markers. TCRdb re-called the 5' RACE reads; every CDR3 protein appears as one record, without DNA. With some 120,000 distinct CDR3 sequences in the sample, the ten largest clones hold less than 20%. Material for sequencing was blood T cells: a sorted CD56 or NKG2C T cell subset, CD4+ or CD8+ T cells, or bulk PBMC T cells (not recorded which). The receptors stem from a woman between 18 and 75 years old in good health. Both conserved end residues are part of each CDR3.

cdr3_length: 14; v_call: TRBV7-9; j_call: TRBJ2-3; cdr3_aa: CASSPGTGEDTQYF
cdr3_length: 17; v_call: TRBV12-3/TRBV12-4; j_call: TRBJ1-4; cdr3_aa: CASSLGSELATNEKLFF
cdr3_length: 14; v_call: TRBV29-1; j_call: TRBJ2-7; cdr3_aa: CSAGLAGVQYEQYF
cdr3_length: 15; v_call: TRBV4-1; j_call: TRBJ1-5; cdr3_aa: CASSQEPGSNQPQHF
cdr3_length: 13; v_call: TRBV27; j_call: TRBJ2-7; cdr3_aa: CASSFGSYYEQYF
cdr3_length: 13; v_call: TRBV29-1; j_call: TRBJ2-1; cdr3_aa: CSVAGYPYNEQFF
cdr3_length: 17; v_call: TRBV7-6; j_call: TRBJ2-1; cdr3_aa: CASSLRTSGVLVNEQFF
cdr3_length: 12; v_call: TRBV20-1; j_call: TRBJ1-4; cdr3_aa: CSEEGAGEKLFF
cdr3_length: 14; v_call: TRBV20-1; j_call: TRBJ2-1; cdr3_aa: CSAALGQEYNEQFF
cdr3_length: 13; v_call: TRBV19; j_call: TRBJ2-4; cdr3_aa: CASSPGSQHIQYF
cdr3_length: 14; v_call: TRBV12-3/TRBV12-4; j_call: TRBJ1-2; cdr3_aa: CASSLGGGAYGYTF
cdr3_length: 12; v_call: TRBV6-5; j_call: TRBJ2-2; cdr3_aa: CAVQGAVGELFF
cdr3_length: 11; v_call: TRBV12-3/TRBV12-4; j_call: TRBJ2-2; cdr3_aa: CASRTMGELFF
cdr3_length: 15; v_call: TRBV7-8; j_call: TRBJ2-3; cdr3_aa: CASSLHRGPSDTQYF
cdr3_length: 13; v_call: TRBV6-2/TRBV6-3; j_call: TRBJ2-2; cdr3_aa: CASSSLGEGGLFF
cdr3_length: 16; v_call: TRBV5-5; j_call: TRBJ2-1; cdr3_aa: CASSLVPGAQDNEQFF
cdr3_length: 13; v_call: TRBV30; j_call: TRBJ2-1; cdr3_aa: CAWSVVVSGEQFF
cdr3_length: 15; v_call: TRBV12-3/TRBV12-4; j_call: TRBJ1-2; cdr3_aa: CASLVTGGLNYGYTF
cdr3_length: 13; v_call: TRBV12-3/TRBV12-4; j_call: TRBJ2-2; cdr3_aa: CASSYRGSGELFF
cdr3_length: 15; v_call: TRBV27; j_call: TRBJ2-7; cdr3_aa: CASSFGQGGAYEQYF
cdr3_length: 13; v_call: TRBV5-1; j_call: TRBJ1-1; cdr3_aa: CASSLDVGTEAFF
cdr3_length: 11; v_call: TRBV29-1; j_call: TRBJ1-1; cdr3_aa: CSVVGMAEAFF
cdr3_length: 13; v_call: TRBV20-1; j_call: TRBJ2-7; cdr3_aa: CSAGLAGSYEQYF
cdr3_length: 14; v_call: TRBV21-1; j_call: TRBJ1-4; cdr3_aa: CASRWTTFNEKLFF
cdr3_length: 15; v_call: TRBV7-3; j_call: TRBJ2-3; cdr3_aa: CASSFPGQSTDTQYF
cdr3_length: 15; v_call: TRBV9; j_call: TRBJ2-7; cdr3_aa: CASSTDSGSSYEQYF
cdr3_length: 15; v_call: TRBV6-5; j_call: TRBJ1-5; cdr3_aa: CASSTETGANQPQHF